This T cell receptor (beta chain) emerged from a study of blood T cells in healthy people across ages. Study-wide findings and caveats: With age, beta diversity per million T cells declined roughly linearly, significantly by 30 to 40. Researchers report that TCR beta diversity correlated strongly with naive T cell percentage.

CDR3 size: 15 residues. V was shortened by 0 bases and J by 4 bases, with 12 bases between the two germline ends. Germline V gene sequence: CDR1 LNHNV, CDR2 YYDKDF (reference sequence). This clonotype was recorded a few times. Its antigen is unknown. Using a J-beta primer mix together with a sample-barcoded 5' primer, a second PCR was run for roughly 6 to 11 cycles. One entry per CDR3 protein, called by TCRdb with MiXCR from the 5' RACE reads. The table includes 700,000 to 900,000 distinct CDR3 sequences, about 55% detected once. The sequencing sample was made of blood. The chain employs TRBV15 and TRBJ2-5, with D possibly TRBD1 on 5 matching bases. This TCR was recovered from a man aged 80 or over in good health. In DNA form, the CDR3 reads TGTGCCACCAGCAGAGATCCCAGGGTGGGAGAGACCCAGTACTTC. Translating it yields CATSRDPRVGETQYF.